One sample yielded the 19 T cell receptor beta chains listed below, sequenced in a study of cytomegalovirus exposure and HLA in healthy donors. PCR employed 60 Vbeta and 13 Jbeta primers. Sequenced by immunoSEQ multiplex PCR; TCRdb stores in-frame clones only, minus some. The sample shows 100,000 or so clones, 84% of them seen only once. Sequenced sample: PBMCs. These receptor sequences come from a woman aged 18-35 years in good health and CMV-seronegative.

The chain couples TRBV5-1 to TRBJ2-5; possible D gene TRBD1, 5 bases. The germline gives CDR1 SGHRS, CDR2 YFSETQ. The length of the CDR3 is 13 residues. The ends were cut back, 0 bases at V and 2 bases at J, with 5 bases in the middle. DNA for the CDR3: TGCGCCAGCAGCTTGGGACAGCAAGAGACCCAGTACTTC. This encodes CASSLGQQETQYF.

The chain links TRBV13 to TRBJ2-3; 13 nucleotides match TRBD2. CDR1 PRHDT and CDR2 FYEKMQ come from the germline V gene (reference sequence). Trimming at V came to 5 bases and at J to 2 bases, leaving 13 bases not matched to a gene. The CDR3 is made up of 19 amino acids. The CDR3 loop reads CASSITLRTSGGDTDTQYF. The CDR3 DNA reads as TGTGCCAGCAGCATCACCCTACGGACTAGCGGGGGCGACACAGATACGCAGTATTTT.

This CDR3 reads CASTQGPEAFF. Here the CDR3 DNA reads TGTGCCAGCACACAGGGCCCTGAAGCTTTCTTT. The V call is TRBV28, the J call TRBJ1-1; weak D call: TRBD1 (6 bases). CDR1 and CDR2 from the germline V gene are MDHEN and SYDVKM. The V and J ends lost 7 bases and 6 bases respectively, with 9 bases between them. The CDR3 totals 11 residues.

The chain links TRBV7-8 to TRBJ2-1, with a tentative D call TRBD1 (5 bases). Per germline, CDR1 SGHVS and CDR2 FQNEAQ. The CDR3 runs 15 residues. V lost 2 bases, J lost 4 bases, and 12 bases lay in between. CDR3 coding DNA: TGTGCCAGCAGCTTAATGCCAGGGAAATACAATGAGCAGTTCTTC. Protein product: CASSLMPGKYNEQFF.

V usage is TRBV19 and J usage is TRBJ1-1, with 7 bases matching TRBD1. In germline, CDR1 is LNHDA, CDR2 SQIVND (reference sequence). This CDR3 spans 16 amino acids. The V segment lost 1 base and the J segment 0 bases; nucleotides outside the gene matches: 5. The CDR3 loop reads CASSIGPGGMNTEAFF. In DNA form, the CDR3 reads TGTGCCAGTAGTATAGGCCCAGGGGGGATGAACACTGAAGCTTTCTTT. Based on the CDR3 plus reference TRBV19 and TRBJ1-1, the full variable domain is DGGITQSPKYLFRKEGQNVTLSCEQNLNHDAMYWYRQDPGQGLRLIYYSQIVNDFQKGDIAEGYSVSREKKESFPLTVTSAQKNPTAFYLCASSIGPGGMNTEAFFGQGTRLTVV.

V is TRBV7-9 and J is TRBJ2-3, with 8 bases that match TRBD1. V lost 0 bases and J lost 4; bases outside the gene matches: 12. Germline CDR1 SEHNR, CDR2 FQNEAQ (reference sequence). CDR3 length: 18 residues. CDR3 sequence: CASSLANNRDRFADTQYF. The CDR3 nucleotides are TGTGCCAGCAGCTTAGCAAATAACCGGGACAGGTTTGCAGATACGCAGTATTTT.

The chain is built from TRBV7-3 and TRBJ2-5, with D possibly being TRBD2 (6 bases). CDR3 length: 13 residues. Germline lookup yields CDR1 SGHTA and CDR2 FQGTGA. With 5 bases removed from V and 2 bases from J, the gap between germline ends came to 9 bases. This CDR3 reads CASSTGGQETQYF. The CDR3 coding sequence is TGTGCCAGCAGCACCGGAGGGCAAGAGACCCAGTACTTC.

The V and J genes are TRBV28 and TRBJ1-4, with D perhaps matching TRBD1 (6 bases). Trimming pared 4 bases from V and 8 bases from J, leaving 20 bases between. This CDR3 has 16 amino acids. Germline CDR1 and CDR2: MDHEN and SYDVKM. CDR3 bases: TGTGCCAGCAGTTCCTCTGCAGGGGAGAGTTGGGAAAAACTGTTTTTT. Translating it yields CASSSSAGESWEKLFF.

V and J are TRBV30 and TRBJ1-1; 7 nucleotides agree with TRBD1. Germline V gene lookup returns CDR1 GTSNPN and CDR2 SVGIG (reference sequence). Trimming at V came to 2 bases and at J to 2 bases, leaving 2 bases not matched to a gene. The CDR3 is made up of 13 amino acids. In DNA form, the CDR3 reads TGTGCCTGGAGTCAGGGGGACAACACTGAAGCTTTCTTT. Translating it yields CAWSQGDNTEAFF.

V usage is TRBV7-2 and J usage is TRBJ2-5; 12 nucleotides line up with TRBD2. The last part of the DNA fits TRBJ2-7 better; the J call may be wrong. CDR3 length: 13 residues. Germline V lookup: CDR1 SGHTA, CDR2 FQGNSA. CDR3 in amino acids: CASTSGRVDEQYF. CDR3 DNA sequence: TGTGCCAGCACTAGCGGGAGGGTCGACGAGCAGTACTTC.

This chain uses TRBV5-1 with TRBJ2-1; TRBD1 matches 8 bases. Germline V gives CDR1 SGHRS, CDR2 YFSETQ. This CDR3 is built from 15 residues. V lost 6 bases and J lost 6; bases outside the gene matches: 11. The CDR3 loop is CASTNLEQGGNEQFF. The CDR3 DNA sequence: TGCGCCAGCACCAATTTGGAACAGGGGGGCAATGAGCAGTTCTTC.

Worth noting for this clone: One end of the junction varies from germline; a read error may be responsible. J is TRBJ1-2 and V is TRBV6-6; possible D gene TRBD1, 5 bases. The CDR3 is 10 residues long. Germline V gene lookup returns CDR1 MNHNY and CDR2 SVGAGI (reference sequence). The CDR3 sequence is CASSDRHFIF. Written as DNA, the CDR3 is TGTGCCAGCAGTGACAGACATTTCATCTTC.

The chain uses TRBV29-1 and TRBJ1-3; 10 bases are a match to TRBD1. In germline, CDR1 is SQVTM, CDR2 ANQGSEA. V shed 3 bases, J shed 2 bases, and the junction held 1 base outside the gene matches. The CDR3 contains 14 residues. CDR3: CSVDGTGAGNTIYF. As DNA, the CDR3 is TGCAGCGTTGACGGGACAGGGGCTGGAAACACCATATATTTT.

The rearrangement links TRBV19 to TRBJ1-6; the match to TRBD1 covers 7 bases. Looked up from germline, CDR1 is LNHDA and CDR2 is SQIVND (reference sequence). V trimming: 3 bases; J trimming: 4 bases; junction bases outside the gene matches: 3. CDR3 length equals 15 residues. In nucleotides, the CDR3 is TGTGCCAGTAGTATTACAGGGGCTTATAATTCACCCCTCCACTTT. This encodes CASSITGAYNSPLHF.

Here the CDR3 reads CASRPRDSGYYEQYF. The CDR3 DNA follows: TGTGCCAGCAGACCCCGGGACAGCGGGTATTACGAGCAGTACTTC. The chain couples TRBV5-6 to TRBJ2-7, with D possibly TRBD1 on 7 matching bases. Germline CDR1 is SGHDT and CDR2 is YYEEEE. Deletions cut 5 bases from V and 4 bases from J, with 19 bases between. The CDR3 has 15 residues.

This rearrangement joins TRBV19 to TRBJ1-1, with D perhaps matching TRBD1 (6 bases). Between the trimmed V and J ends, which lost 9 bases and 1 base, there was a span of 21 bases. CDR3 length: 16 residues. Germline assignment: CDR1 LNHDA and CDR2 SQIVND (reference sequence). The CDR3 bases are TGTGCCAGCGCGGACGGGGGGCTGAACGAGAACACTGAAGCTTTCTTT. This encodes CASADGGLNENTEAFF.

This chain uses TRBV19 with TRBJ2-7, with D perhaps matching TRBD1 (6 bases). The length of the CDR3 is 15 residues. The germline V and J ends were trimmed by 3 bases and 2 bases, with 14 bases remaining between them. Germline values: CDR1 LNHDA, CDR2 SQIVND (reference sequence). The CDR3 DNA sequence: TGTGCCAGTAGTATCCCCGGAACAGGGACCTACGAGCAGTACTTC. Its translation is CASSIPGTGTYEQYF.

This clone was counted between two and nine times. The chain joins TRBV5-4 to TRBJ1-5; D may be TRBD1 (5 bases). The CDR3 is made up of 13 amino acids. The germline gives CDR1 SGHNT, CDR2 YYREEE (reference sequence). V dropped 3 bases and J dropped 2 bases, with 6 bases sitting between them. CDR3 bases: TGTGCCAGCAGCTCGGGGGGCAATCAGCCCCAGCATTTT. Amino acids: CASSSGGNQPQHF. The full variable domain, completed using reference TRBV5-4 and TRBJ1-5, is ETGVTQSPTHLIKTRGQQVTLRCSSQSGHNTVSWYQQALGQGPQFIFQYYREEENGRGNFPPRFSGLQFPNYSSELNVNALELDDSALYLCASSSGGNQPQHFGDGTRLSIL.

This chain joins TRBV7-9 and TRBJ2-7, with a weak D call TRBD2 (5 bases). Germline V gives CDR1 SEHNR, CDR2 FQNEAQ (reference sequence). The length of the CDR3 is 16 residues. The V and J ends lost 5 bases and 3 bases respectively, with 20 bases between them. DNA for the CDR3: TGTGCCAGCAGCCCTCCCTTTGGTGTCGGGGTCTACGAGCAGTACTTC. Protein product: CASSPPFGVGVYEQYF.